Shown below are 10 T cell receptor beta chains from a single sample sequenced in a study of T cells after posttransplantation cyclophosphamide (dated by TCRdb to 2016 to 2017). The treatment or condition label corresponds to: high-dose cyclophosphamide on days +3 and +4 as single-agent GVHD prophylaxis. PTCy patients received busulfan and fludarabine conditioning, a related or unrelated marrow graft, and cyclophosphamide on days +3 and +4. The method was the immunoSEQ multiplex PCR assay. TCRdb stores this immuneACCESS table with in-frame sequences only. Part of the clones is absent; in the studies checked, under half of the shortfall reflects unresolved V genes, and no reason is known for the rest. This sample has about 7,900 clones, none of them a singleton. 4.5% to 7% of the sample is taken by the ten largest. The source material was PBMCs, sampled after an allogeneic stem cell transplant with post-transplant cyclophosphamide. The receptors originated from a young adult male patient who received an allogeneic stem cell transplant from an unrelated donor, was CMV-positive, and had acute and chronic GVHD. It is possible that, after a transplant, some T cells come from the graft donor.

The sample holds many counts of this clone. The chain couples TRBV19 to TRBJ1-2, with a possible D match to TRBD1 (6 bases). The germline V gene has CDR1 LNHDA and CDR2 SQIVND (reference sequence). The CDR3 has 11 amino acids. Trimming cost V 8 bases and J 7 bases, with 11 bases left between them. For the CDR3, the DNA is TGTGCCAGTCAACAGGGTTTTGGCTACACCTTC. It encodes CASQQGFGYTF.

The sample holds many counts of this clone. The chain carries TRBV4-3 and TRBJ1-5; D unresolved. V shed 8 bases and J shed 0 bases, with 14 bases lying between them. Germline CDR1 and CDR2: LGHNA and YSLEER. CDR3 size: 15 residues. This chain's CDR3 is CASCPKAYSNQPQHF. CDR3 nucleotides: TGCGCCAGCTGCCCCAAGGCTTATAGCAATCAGCCCCAGCATTTT.

This clone was counted at least ten times. The rearrangement links TRBV6-5 to TRBJ2-3; 14 bases map to TRBD2. Germline V gene data show CDR1 as MNHEY and CDR2 as SVGAGI. The CDR3 covers 14 residues. Unmatched junction bases numbered 5, after V lost 6 bases and J lost 9 bases. CDR3 in amino acids: CASSLGLAGDTQYF. CDR3 nucleotide sequence: TGTGCCAGCAGCCTGGGACTAGCGGGAGACACGCAGTATTTT.

There are many counts of this clone. The V call is TRBV18, the J call TRBJ2-1; D might be TRBD2 (7 bases). Germline CDR1 is KGHSH and CDR2 is LQKENI. The CDR3 is 13 amino acids. The V gene lost 6 bases and the J gene lost 8 bases, with 14 bases spanning the gap. CDR3 sequence (DNA): TGTGCCAGCTCCCCGAACGGGGGGCATGAGCAGTTCTTC. Encoded protein: CASSPNGGHEQFF. Variable domain in full (rest from reference TRBV18 and TRBJ2-1): NAGVMQNPRHLVRRRGQEARLRCSPMKGHSHVYWYRQLPEEGLKFMVYLQKENIIDESGMPKERFSAEFPKEGPSILRIQQVVRGDSAAYFCASSPNGGHEQFFGPGTRLTVL.

This clone has at least ten counts. This chain links TRBV5-1 with TRBJ1-1; 9 positions match TRBD1. Losses at the gene ends were 1 base for V and 5 bases for J; bases not matched to a gene: 3. CDR1 and CDR2 from the germline V gene are SGHRS and YFSETQ. This CDR3 spans 14 amino acids. As DNA, the CDR3 is TGCGCCAGCAGCTTGCGGACAGGGGATACTGAAGCTTTCTTT. Amino acids: CASSLRTGDTEAFF.

CDR3 sequence: CASSLGQASGANVLTF. CDR3 nucleotide sequence: TGTGCCAGCAGCCTGGGACAGGCCTCTGGGGCCAACGTCCTGACTTTC. The rearrangement links TRBV7-2 to TRBJ2-6; 8 bases agree with TRBD1. Germline CDR1 and CDR2: SGHTA and FQGNSA. The CDR3 is 16 residues long. Germline trimming cut 5 bases from V and 0 bases from J; bases unmatched to any gene: 3. The variable domain in full, completed from reference TRBV7-2 and TRBJ2-6, reads GAGVSQSPSNKVTEKGKDVELRCDPISGHTALYWYRQSLGQGLEFLIYFQGNSAPDKSGLPSDRFSAERTGGSVSTLTIQRTQQEDSAVYLCASSLGQASGANVLTFGAGSRLTVL.

This clone has a count of ten or more. The CDR3 region is CASYAGGMNTEAFF. The CDR3 region has the DNA TGTGCCAGCTATGCGGGAGGGATGAACACTGAAGCTTTCTTT. The V gene is TRBV6-5, the J gene TRBJ1-1; D is unclear. Germline values: CDR1 MNHEY, CDR2 SVGAGI. The CDR3 is 14 residues long. V lost 8 bases and J 0 bases, leaving 13 bases between the germline ends.

This clone has ten or more counts. This rearrangement joins TRBV12-3 or TRBV12-4 to TRBJ1-4; D not resolved. The CDR3 spans 12 residues. The V gene lost 1 base and the J gene lost 10 bases, with 7 bases spanning the gap. CDR3 sequence reads: CASSLVGGKLFF. In DNA form, the CDR3 reads TGTGCCAGCAGTTTAGTTGGCGGAAAACTGTTTTTT.

The V and J genes are TRBV11-2 and TRBJ2-5; the D gene is possibly TRBD2 (5 bases). Trimming took off 3 bases at V and 5 bases at J, with 13 bases between the two ends. This CDR3 has 14 residues. CDR1 and CDR2 from the germline V gene are SGHAT and FQNNGV. The DNA of the CDR3 is TGTGCCAGCAGCTTGAGGGTCCTGGGCGAGACCCAGTACTTC. It specifies CASSLRVLGETQYF.

This clone was detected ten times or more. The chain uses TRBV2 and TRBJ1-1, with 8 bases fitting TRBD1. With V trimmed by 5 bases and J by 2 bases, 4 bases remained unmatched. Looked up from germline, CDR1 is SNHLY and CDR2 is FYNNEI. The CDR3 consists of 14 residues. The CDR3 here is CASSPRGPNTEAFF. In DNA form, the CDR3 reads TGTGCCAGCAGTCCCAGGGGGCCAAACACTGAAGCTTTCTTT. Looking up the rest from reference TRBV2 and TRBJ1-1 gives the full variable domain: EPEVTQTPSHQVTQMGQEVILRCVPISNHLYFYWYRQILGQKVEFLVSFYNNEISEKSEIFDDQFSVERPDGSNFTLKIRSTKLEDSAMYFCASSPRGPNTEAFFGQGTRLTVV.